The 20 T cell receptor beta chains below come from one sample, sequenced in a study of OX40 agonist ivuxolimab in advanced cancers. Only in-frame clones appear in the TCRdb table, and some are missing; sequencing was by immunoSEQ multiplex PCR. The data hold approximately 67,000 clones, with 75% to 85% observed a single time. The sample consisted of CD4+ or CD8+ T cells sorted from blood, taken in a trial of the OX40 agonist ivuxolimab. These receptors were taken from an adult with an advanced solid tumor such as melanoma, head and neck, liver or kidney cancer.

The V and J genes are TRBV5-1 and TRBJ2-4; weak D call: TRBD2 (8 bases). The CDR3 length is 14 residues. Trimming removed 3 bases from V and 8 bases from J, with 15 bases in between. Germline V gene sequence: CDR1 SGHRS, CDR2 YFSETQ. The DNA for the CDR3 is TGCGCCAGCAGCTCGGGAGGGGGCGGATACATTCAGTACTTC. Amino acid sequence: CASSSGGGGYIQYF.

The V gene is TRBV28, the J gene TRBJ2-7; 7 bases are a match to TRBD1. Trimming removed 6 bases from V and 2 bases from J; junction bases left unmatched: 4. The CDR3 runs 13 residues. Germline V lookup: CDR1 MDHEN, CDR2 SYDVKM. The chain's CDR3 is CASRTTGAYEQYF. The CDR3 nucleotides are TGTGCCAGCAGGACAACAGGGGCCTACGAGCAGTACTTC. Using reference TRBV28 and TRBJ2-7 for the parts outside the CDR3, the full variable domain is DVKVTQSSRYLVKRTGEKVFLECVQDMDHENMFWYRQDPGLGLRLIYFSYDVKMKEKGDIPEGYSVSREKKERFSLILESASTNQTSMYLCASRTTGAYEQYFGPGTRLTVT.

The chain combines TRBV2 with TRBJ1-5; no clear D gene. The V gene's germline CDR1 is SNHLY and CDR2 FYNNEI. This CDR3 is built from 13 residues. V lost 4 bases to trimming and J lost 6 bases, with 10 bases between them. The CDR3 loop is CASSGDTGQPQHF. For the CDR3, the DNA is TGTGCCAGCAGTGGAGACACGGGTCAGCCCCAGCATTTT.

The V and J genes are TRBV5-1 and TRBJ1-1; 8 bases line up with TRBD1. The CDR3 runs 14 residues. With 5 bases clipped from V and 4 bases from J, the junction kept 7 bases outside the gene matches. In germline, CDR1 is SGHRS, CDR2 YFSETQ. The CDR3 spells CASRFQGAITEAFF. The DNA for the CDR3 is TGCGCCAGCAGATTCCAGGGGGCAATCACTGAAGCTTTCTTT. Full variable domain (remainder filled in from reference TRBV5-1 and TRBJ1-1): KAGVTQTPRYLIKTRGQQVTLSCSPISGHRSVSWYQQTPGQGLQFLFEYFSETQRNKGNFPGRFSGRQFSNSRSEMNVSTLELGDSALYLCASRFQGAITEAFFGQGTRLTVV.

The V and J genes are TRBV30 and TRBJ1-5; the match to TRBD1 covers 8 bases. This CDR3 contains 14 residues. V was clipped by 0 bases and J by 5 bases; unmatched bases: 3. Germline assignment: CDR1 GTSNPN and CDR2 SVGIG (reference sequence). CDR3 DNA: TGTGCCTGGAGTGTAACAGGGGGGGATCAGCCCCAGCATTTT. Translating it yields CAWSVTGGDQPQHF.

V and J are TRBV7-3 and TRBJ2-1, with D hard to call. Germline CDR1 SGHTA, CDR2 FQGTGA. This CDR3 region has 15 residues. Trimming removed 5 bases at V and 0 bases at J, with 11 bases between. Written as DNA, the CDR3 is TGTGCCAGCAGCCCCCGTTTGGGCTCCTACAATGAGCAGTTCTTC. Residues: CASSPRLGSYNEQFF.

This clone was counted between two and nine times. The V and J genes are TRBV28 and TRBJ2-7; perhaps TRBD2 as D (5 bases). This CDR3 contains 14 residues. From germline, CDR1 is MDHEN and CDR2 SYDVKM. Trimming removed 4 bases at V and 0 bases at J, with 10 bases between. The chain's CDR3 is CASSSGLSSYEQYF. CDR3 bases: TGTGCCAGCAGTTCCGGACTCAGCTCCTACGAGCAGTACTTC.

V is TRBV28 and J is TRBJ1-1, with D perhaps matching TRBD1 (6 bases). CDR1 is MDHEN, CDR2 SYDVKM, per germline. The CDR3 covers 15 residues. The V and J ends lost 1 base and 4 bases respectively, with 13 bases between them. The CDR3 spells CASSLLQGGSTEAFF. CDR3 bases: TGTGCCAGCAGTTTATTACAGGGCGGGTCCACTGAAGCTTTCTTT.

The rearrangement uses TRBV27 and TRBJ2-6; D possibly corresponds to TRBD1 (5 bases). V was cut by 6 bases and J by 4 bases, with 13 bases left in between. The germline V gene has CDR1 MNHEY and CDR2 SMNVEV (reference sequence). The CDR3 loop spans 15 amino acids. The CDR3 loop reads CASSGDGQGANVLTF. CDR3 nucleotide sequence: TGTGCCAGCAGCGGTGACGGACAAGGGGCCAACGTCCTGACTTTC.

The chain combines TRBV6-6 with TRBJ2-7; 12 bases fit TRBD2. V lost 2 bases, J lost 3 bases, and 2 bases stayed unmatched. The CDR3 length is 15 residues. Germline V lookup: CDR1 MNHNY, CDR2 SVGAGI (reference sequence). CDR3 sequence reads: CASSYLTSGSYEQYF. CDR3 nucleotide sequence: TGTGCCAGCAGTTACCTGACTAGCGGGAGCTACGAGCAGTACTTC.

The chain uses TRBV4-2 and TRBJ2-5; D possibly corresponds to TRBD2 (6 bases). Germline-derived CDR1 and CDR2 are LGHNA and YNFKEQ. The V end lost 8 bases, the J end lost 1 base, and 17 bases lay between the germline ends. This CDR3 has 15 amino acids. The CDR3 here is CASGRDANPQETQYF. The CDR3 DNA reads TGTGCCAGCGGGCGGGACGCCAACCCCCAAGAGACCCAGTACTTC.

This chain uses TRBV4-1 with TRBJ2-5; the D is unclear. Trimming left V 4 bases short and J 2 bases short, with 14 bases between. The CDR3 contains 15 residues. Looked up from germline, CDR1 is MGHRA and CDR2 is YSYEKL. The CDR3 DNA is TGCGCCAGCAGCCTCACAGCGTTGGGTCAAGAGACCCAGTACTTC. Amino acid sequence: CASSLTALGQETQYF.

The chain couples TRBV13 to TRBJ1-4; D is unclear. This CDR3 spans 13 amino acids. V was pared by 5 bases and J by 13 bases, with 17 bases between. Germline CDR1 is PRHDT and CDR2 is FYEKMQ (reference sequence). The CDR3 sequence: CASSPMLSGTLFF. The CDR3 DNA reads TGTGCCAGCAGCCCCATGCTCTCGGGCACACTGTTTTTT.

This clone has only one observation. V and J are TRBV11-3 and TRBJ1-1; D call uncertain. The CDR3 covers 12 residues. Per the germline V gene, CDR1 is SGHNT and CDR2 is YENEEA. V was shortened by 2 bases and J by 5 bases, with 6 bases between the two germline ends. The CDR3 sequence is CASSLLGTEAFF. For the CDR3, the DNA is TGTGCCAGCAGCTTACTGGGGACTGAAGCTTTCTTT.

The chain combines TRBV2 with TRBJ2-5; 12 nucleotides line up with TRBD2. Germline V CDR1 and CDR2: SNHLY, FYNNEI. There are 14 residues in the CDR3. Trimming took 2 bases from V and 5 from J; bases not matched to a gene: 0. CDR3 region: CASSELAGGETQYF. DNA of the CDR3: TGTGCCAGCAGTGAACTAGCGGGGGGGGAGACCCAGTACTTC.

A single count supports this clone. The chain couples TRBV10-1 to TRBJ2-1; D is uncertain. The CDR3 consists of 15 residues. Trimming left V 7 bases short and J 6 bases short, with 19 bases between. Germline loops: CDR1 WNHNN, CDR2 SYGVQD (reference sequence). CDR3 amino acids: CASNLRETVSNEQFF. The CDR3 nucleotides read TGCGCCAGCAACCTCCGAGAGACTGTCTCCAATGAGCAGTTCTTC.

The rearrangement joins TRBV29-1 to TRBJ2-5; 9 bases line up with TRBD1. This CDR3 spans 17 amino acids. The V gene's germline CDR1 is SQVTM and CDR2 ANQGSEA. V shed 4 bases and J 4 bases; nucleotides not matched to a gene: 16. The DNA for the CDR3 is TGCAGCGTTGGGGTTTTCGGGACAGGGTCGCCGGGAGAGACCCAGTACTTC. Translated: CSVGVFGTGSPGETQYF.

The genes are TRBV6-5 and TRBJ2-5, with TRBD2 identical over 7 bases. Trimming at V came to 7 bases and at J to 4 bases, leaving 12 bases not matched to a gene. The germline gives CDR1 MNHEY, CDR2 SVGAGI. There are 15 residues in the CDR3. The CDR3 sequence is CASNARSGIGETQYF. In DNA, the CDR3 is TGTGCCAGCAACGCGCGGAGCGGGATAGGAGAGACCCAGTACTTC.

The chain uses TRBV5-4 and TRBJ2-2; possibly TRBD1 or TRBD2 for D (5 bases each). Trimming removed 2 bases from V and 5 bases from J, with 22 bases in between. Germline values: CDR1 SGHNT, CDR2 YYREEE (reference sequence). The CDR3 totals 18 residues. The CDR3 DNA reads as TGTGCCAGCAGCTTATACCAAAGATTGATCGAGGGGACCGGGGAGCTGTTTTTT. It yields the protein CASSLYQRLIEGTGELFF.

This sequence joins TRBV21-1 and TRBJ1-1. TRBV21-1 is classified as a pseudogene. The length of the CDR3 is 14 residues. The CDR3, as DNA: TGTGCCAGCAGCAGGGTAAGTATGAACACTGAAGCTTTCTTT. This encodes CASSRVSMNTEAFF.